This T cell receptor beta chain was obtained from a study of CD8 T cells in Susac syndrome. CDR3 length: 14 residues. Trimming pared 2 bases from V and 10 bases from J, leaving 15 bases between. The germline V gene has CDR1 GTSNPN and CDR2 SVGIG (reference sequence). Reverse transcription of roughly 0.5 to 1 ug RNA was carried out with random hexamers. TCRdb used MiXCR to reprocess the immunoSEQ multiplex PCR reads, holding one entry per CDR3 protein. Of nearly 200,000 distinct CDR3 sequences listed, roughly 96% are singletons. The receptor was derived from a human donor with multiple sclerosis. The chain couples TRBV30 to TRBJ1-6; possibly TRBD1 for D (5 bases). The specimen sequenced was CD4+ T cells from PBMCs. In nucleotides, the CDR3 is TGTGCCTGGAGTCTCGGGGGGTCTGGGTCACCCCTCCACTTT. This sequence encodes CAWSLGGSGSPLHF.